Sequencing of this TCR beta chain was carried out in a study of T cell responses to AZD1222 COVID-19 vaccine (dated by TCRdb to 2020 to 2023). Looking at the study overall: A total of just over 230 trial participants underwent TCR sequencing, of whom about 200 had received two doses of AZD1222 and around 26 had received two doses of the MenACWY control vaccine. Trial participants were enrolled into age subgroups of 18-55, 56-69 and 70-plus years, which contained about 150, 28 and 57 TCR-sequenced participants, respectively. General conclusions and limits of the study: In the small 56-69-year group, the increase in depth fell short of significance, most likely because of low power. Only five or six AZD1222 recipients were SARS-CoV-2 seropositive at baseline, limiting conclusions about previously exposed vaccinees. Because no day 14 peak-response samples were available, the repertoires could be characterized only after the peak T cell response. The vaccine-associated CD4 TCRs covered the entire spike protein, and the dominant responses fell in regions 160-218 and 743-854. Reportedly, almost half of the unique spike-specific TCRs recognized epitopes lying outside the regions that are mutated in the B.1.351 and B.1.1.7 variants. Participants were mostly white British, with more females than males. The authors suggested clonal diversity may have been underestimated. A significant rise in spike-specific TCR breadth and depth was observed after two AZD1222 doses relative to day 0 and relative to MenACWY recipients.

Based on the germline V gene (reference sequence), the CDR1 and CDR2 sequences are LGHDT and YNNKEL. CDR3 length: 15 amino acids, cysteine to phenylalanine. The kept DNA is CDR3 alone, 45 bases in frame from the first base. V ends up 4 bases short and J 10 bases short, with an unmatched junction base count of 9. Turning to this clone: Its antigen has not been determined. The record has no base qualities; no much larger clone is one base away.

The time point tag for this specimen amounts to: about 28 days (+/-7) after the second vaccine dose. The treatment or condition label corresponds to: meningococcal conjugate vaccine given as trial control. Vaccinee samples came from UK trials COV001 and COV002, including a single-blind randomized controlled phase 2/3 trial of AZD1222 (ChAdOx1 nCoV-19) in healthy adults. Trial participant PBMC samples were collected at day 0 and day 28 after the second dose for TCRbeta chain sequencing. The CDR3 regions of human TCRbeta chains were analyzed by immunosequencing. The study's own analysis went as follows. Repertoire TCRs were matched against a reference library of SARS-CoV-2-specific TCRs generated with the MIRA antigen-specificity platform. Breadth was defined as the fraction of unique TCRs that were SARS-CoV-2-associated, and depth was defined as the fraction of total T cells that were SARS-CoV-2-associated. Each spike-specific TCR was assigned to its reactive spike region and to a CD4 or CD8 class using the MIRA data. Log10-transformed breadth and depth values were compared by one-way ANOVA with Sidak's multiple comparisons tests. In TCRdb, the immuneACCESS table is reduced to in-frame sequences with V and J assigned. These tables do not hold every clone; where another copy was compared, an unresolved V gene accounts for under half, and the others remain unexplained. V and J calls and clone size are copied from that table; D and trimming were computed from the DNA. This sample has around 75,000 clones in its table, and around 88% of those were observed once. Of the sample, less than 12% is held by the ten largest clones.

The sequencing used peripheral blood, collected 28 days after the second dose of the MenACWY control vaccine. The sequence derives from an adult who received the MenACWY meningococcal vaccine as a control. In this chain, TRBV3-1 (or the pseudogene TRBV3-2) is recombined with TRBJ1-6; 8 central nucleotides agree with TRBD1. The CDR3 corresponds to CASSRDRGYESPLHF. The DNA reads TGTGCCAGCAGCCGAGACAGGGGATATGAGTCACCCCTCCACTTT.